This TCR beta chain was recovered during a study of technical replicates of blood from a handful of donors. Per germline, CDR1 SGHRS and CDR2 YFSETQ. J lost 4 bases, V lost 4 bases, and 7 bases had no gene match. This CDR3 region has 14 residues. The data were produced by immunoSEQ multiplex PCR, yet TCRdb's version contains in-frame clones alone and is incomplete. The sample carries roughly 79,000 clones, 96% recorded once. The source of this sequence is a human donor in good health. V gene TRBV5-1 combines with J gene TRBJ2-7; 8 nucleotides agree with TRBD1. Sequences were obtained from T cells isolated from PBMCs. CDR3 sequence (DNA): TGCGCCAGCAGCCCCCAGCAGGGGGCTTACGAGCAGTACTTC. Amino acids: CASSPQQGAYEQYF.